The sequence of this T cell receptor beta chain was determined in a study of long-term antiretroviral therapy in people with HIV. Whole-study results and caveats: Missing from the dataset were any data on ART adherence, viral resistance or therapy changes. In the period from the mid-2000s to the late 2010s, blood was collected, possibly under older ART regimens.

Germline lookup yields CDR1 MDHEN and CDR2 SYDVKM. The CDR3 length is 15 residues. V was clipped by 3 bases and J by 5 bases, with 14 bases between them. Run at survey level, the immunoSEQ assay was version v3.0. Profiling relied on immunoSEQ multiplex PCR, and the TCRdb table lists in-frame clones only, not all of them. Altogether roughly 16,000 clones are present, around 94% being singletons, with the ten largest covering 4.6%. In regard to this clone: Its specificity is not known.

This specimen consisted of unsorted PBMCs, obtained about 6 years after starting antiretroviral therapy. The chain has TRBV28 and TRBJ1-5; D possibly corresponds to TRBD1 (5 bases). This receptor was taken from a woman between 45 and 65 years old with HIV. The CDR3 bases are TGTGCCAGCAGTTTGACCGGGACCCAGTATCAGCCCCAGCATTTT. It translates to CASSLTGTQYQPQHF.